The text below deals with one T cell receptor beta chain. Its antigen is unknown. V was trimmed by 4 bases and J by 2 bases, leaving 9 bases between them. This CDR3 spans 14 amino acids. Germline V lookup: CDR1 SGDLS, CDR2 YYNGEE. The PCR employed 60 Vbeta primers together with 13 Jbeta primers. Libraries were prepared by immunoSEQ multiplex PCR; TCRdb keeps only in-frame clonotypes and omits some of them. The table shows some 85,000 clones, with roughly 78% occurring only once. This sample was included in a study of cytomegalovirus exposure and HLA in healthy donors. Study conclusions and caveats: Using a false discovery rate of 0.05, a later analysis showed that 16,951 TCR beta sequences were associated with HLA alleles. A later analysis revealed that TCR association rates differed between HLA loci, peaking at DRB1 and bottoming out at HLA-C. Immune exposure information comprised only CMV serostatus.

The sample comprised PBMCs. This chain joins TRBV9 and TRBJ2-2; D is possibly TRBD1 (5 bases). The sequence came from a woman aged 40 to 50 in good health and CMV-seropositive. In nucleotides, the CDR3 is TGTGCCAGCAGCTTCACAGGTAACACCGGGGAGCTGTTTTTT. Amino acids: CASSFTGNTGELFF.